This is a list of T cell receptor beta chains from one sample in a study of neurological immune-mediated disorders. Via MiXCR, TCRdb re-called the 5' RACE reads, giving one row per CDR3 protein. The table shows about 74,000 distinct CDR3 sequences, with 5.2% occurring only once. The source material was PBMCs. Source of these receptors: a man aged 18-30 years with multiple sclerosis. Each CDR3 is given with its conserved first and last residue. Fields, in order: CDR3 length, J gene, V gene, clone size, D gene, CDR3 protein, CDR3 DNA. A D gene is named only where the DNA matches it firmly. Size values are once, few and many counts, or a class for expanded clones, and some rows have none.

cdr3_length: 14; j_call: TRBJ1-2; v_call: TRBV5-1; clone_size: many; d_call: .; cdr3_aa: CASSPDPESYGYTF; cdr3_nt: TGCGCCAGCAGCCCGGACCCCGAATCCTATGGCTACACCTTC
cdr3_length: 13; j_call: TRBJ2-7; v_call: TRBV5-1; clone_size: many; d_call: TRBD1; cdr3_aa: CASSSTGLGEQYF; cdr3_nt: TGCGCCAGCAGCTCGACAGGGCTGGGGGAGCAGTACTTC
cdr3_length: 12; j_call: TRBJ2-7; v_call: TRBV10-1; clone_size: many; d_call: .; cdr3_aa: CASSEPGYEQYF; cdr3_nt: TGCGCCAGCAGTGAGCCGGGCTACGAGCAGTACTTC
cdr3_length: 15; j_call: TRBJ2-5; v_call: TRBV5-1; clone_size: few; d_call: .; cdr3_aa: CASSLDTATVGTQYF; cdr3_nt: TGCGCCAGCAGCTTGGATACCGCCACAGTGGGGACCCAGTACTTC
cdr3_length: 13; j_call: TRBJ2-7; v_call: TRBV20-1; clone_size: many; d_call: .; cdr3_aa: CSARGRGSYEQYF; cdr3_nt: TGCAGTGCTAGAGGGCGCGGGTCTTACGAGCAGTACTTC
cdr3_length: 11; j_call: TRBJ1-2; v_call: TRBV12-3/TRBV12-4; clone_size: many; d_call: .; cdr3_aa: CASSLAGVLTF; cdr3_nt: TGTGCCAGCAGTTTAGCGGGGGTCCTCACCTTC
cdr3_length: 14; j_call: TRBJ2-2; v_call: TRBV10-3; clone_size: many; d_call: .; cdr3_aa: CAISTGRKTGELFF; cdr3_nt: TGTGCCATCAGTACAGGAAGAAAAACCGGGGAGCTGTTTTTT
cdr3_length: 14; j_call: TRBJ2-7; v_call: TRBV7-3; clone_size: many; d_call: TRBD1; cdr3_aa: CASSPDREYGEQYF; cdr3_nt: TGTGCCAGCAGCCCTGACAGGGAATACGGCGAGCAGTACTTC
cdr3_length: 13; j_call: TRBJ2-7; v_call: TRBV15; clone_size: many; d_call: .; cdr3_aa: CATSRDRGGEQYF; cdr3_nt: TGTGCCACCAGCAGAGACAGGGGGGGCGAGCAGTACTTC
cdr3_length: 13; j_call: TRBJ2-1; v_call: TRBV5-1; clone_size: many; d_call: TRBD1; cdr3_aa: CASSPTGGDEQFF; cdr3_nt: TGCGCCAGCAGCCCGACAGGGGGCGATGAGCAGTTCTTC
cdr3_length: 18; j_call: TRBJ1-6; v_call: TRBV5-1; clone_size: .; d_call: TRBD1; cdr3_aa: CASSLVGQRSSYNSPLNF; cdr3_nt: TGCGCCAGCAGCTTGGTGGGACAGAGGAGCTCCTATAATTCACCCCTCAACTTT
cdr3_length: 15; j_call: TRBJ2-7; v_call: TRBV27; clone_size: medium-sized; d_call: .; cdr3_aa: CASRIFTGGTYEQYF; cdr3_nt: TGTGCCAGCAGAATCTTCACCGGGGGAACCTACGAGCAGTACTTC
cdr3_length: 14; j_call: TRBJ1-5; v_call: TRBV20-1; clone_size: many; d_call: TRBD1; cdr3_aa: CSASRTGRNQPQHF; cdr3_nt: TGCAGTGCTAGTCGGACAGGAAGGAATCAGCCCCAGCATTTT
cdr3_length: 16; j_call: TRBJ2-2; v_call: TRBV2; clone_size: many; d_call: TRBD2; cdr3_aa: CARRTSGGRNTGELFF; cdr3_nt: TGTGCCAGGAGGACTAGCGGGGGGAGGAACACCGGGGAGCTGTTTTTT
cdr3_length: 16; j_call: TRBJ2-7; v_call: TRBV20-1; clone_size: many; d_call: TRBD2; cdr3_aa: CSARGLTSGKMYEQYF; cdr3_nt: TGCAGTGCTAGAGGGTTAACTAGCGGGAAAATGTACGAGCAGTACTTC
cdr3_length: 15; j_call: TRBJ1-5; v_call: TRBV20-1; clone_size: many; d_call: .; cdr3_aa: CSASNTGFGNQPQHF; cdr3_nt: TGCAGTGCTAGCAATACAGGGTTTGGCAATCAGCCCCAGCATTTT
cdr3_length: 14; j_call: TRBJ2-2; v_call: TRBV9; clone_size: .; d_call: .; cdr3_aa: CASSPSGLTGELFF; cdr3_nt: TGTGCCAGCAGCCCCTCGGGCCTCACCGGGGAGCTGTTTTTT
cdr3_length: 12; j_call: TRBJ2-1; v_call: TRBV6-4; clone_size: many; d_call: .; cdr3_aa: CASSEPGGRQFF; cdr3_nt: TGTGCCAGCAGCGAACCGGGGGGCCGTCAGTTCTTC
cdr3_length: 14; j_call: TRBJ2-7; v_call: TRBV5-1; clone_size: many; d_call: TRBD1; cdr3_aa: CASSRGTGDYEQYF; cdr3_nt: TGCGCCAGCAGCCGGGGGACAGGGGACTACGAGCAGTACTTC
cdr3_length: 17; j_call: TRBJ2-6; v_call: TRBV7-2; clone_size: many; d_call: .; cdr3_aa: CASSLDYRASGANVLTF; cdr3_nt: TGTGCCAGCAGCTTAGATTACAGGGCTTCTGGGGCCAACGTCCTGACTTTC
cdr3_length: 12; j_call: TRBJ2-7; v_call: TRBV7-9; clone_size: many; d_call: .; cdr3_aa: CASSLGVREQYF; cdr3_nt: TGTGCCAGCAGCTTAGGGGTTCGGGAGCAGTACTTC
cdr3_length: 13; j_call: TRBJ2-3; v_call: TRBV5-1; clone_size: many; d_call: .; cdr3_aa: CASTSMPGDTQYF; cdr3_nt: TGCGCCAGCACCTCGATGCCCGGCGATACGCAGTATTTT
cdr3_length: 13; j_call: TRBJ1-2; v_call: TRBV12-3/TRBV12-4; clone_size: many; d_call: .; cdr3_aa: CASSLDSLYGYTF; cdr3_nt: TGTGCCAGCAGTTTGGACAGTCTGTATGGCTACACCTTC
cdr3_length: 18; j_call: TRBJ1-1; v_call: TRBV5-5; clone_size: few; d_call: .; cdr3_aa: CASSGRGARGYTNTEAFF; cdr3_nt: TGTGCCAGCAGCGGGCGCGGGGCTAGGGGTTATACGAACACTGAAGCTTTCTTT
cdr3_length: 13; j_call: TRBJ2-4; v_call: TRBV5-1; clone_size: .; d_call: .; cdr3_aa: CASSPSGRNIQYF; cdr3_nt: TGCGCCAGCAGCCCCTCCGGGAGAAACATTCAGTACTTC
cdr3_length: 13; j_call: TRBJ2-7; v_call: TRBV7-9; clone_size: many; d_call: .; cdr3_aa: CASSPTGSYEQYF; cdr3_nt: TGTGCCAGCAGCCCAACAGGTTCCTACGAGCAGTACTTC
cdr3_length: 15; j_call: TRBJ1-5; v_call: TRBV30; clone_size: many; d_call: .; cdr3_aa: CAWSVGGVANQPQHF; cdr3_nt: TGTGCCTGGAGTGTAGGGGGGGTTGCCAATCAGCCCCAGCATTTT
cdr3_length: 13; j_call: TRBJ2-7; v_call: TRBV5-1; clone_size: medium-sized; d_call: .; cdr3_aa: CARTGTHSYEQYF; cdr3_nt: TGCGCCAGGACCGGGACCCACTCCTACGAGCAGTACTTC
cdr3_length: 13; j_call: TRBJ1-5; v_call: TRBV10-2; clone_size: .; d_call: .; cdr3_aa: CASSVVHNQPQNF; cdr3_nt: TGCGCCAGCAGTGTTGTGCATAATCAGCCCCAGAATTTT
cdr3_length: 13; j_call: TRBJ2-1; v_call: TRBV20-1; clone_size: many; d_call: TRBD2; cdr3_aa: CSALAGVGNEQFF; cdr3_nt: TGCAGTGCTTTAGCGGGAGTGGGCAATGAGCAGTTCTTC
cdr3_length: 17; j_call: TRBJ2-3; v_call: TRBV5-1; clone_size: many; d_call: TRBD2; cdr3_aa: CASSLEEFGRASDTQYF; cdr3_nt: TGCGCCAGCAGCTTGGAGGAGTTCGGGAGGGCCTCAGATACGCAGTATTTT
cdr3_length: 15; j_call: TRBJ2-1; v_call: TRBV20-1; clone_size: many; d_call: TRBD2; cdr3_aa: CSASLAGGTYNEQFF; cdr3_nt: TGCAGTGCTAGTCTCGCGGGAGGCACCTACAATGAGCAGTTCTTC
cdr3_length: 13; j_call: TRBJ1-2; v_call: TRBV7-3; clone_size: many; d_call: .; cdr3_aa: CASSFSGGGGYTF; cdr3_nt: TGTGCCAGCAGCTTTTCTGGAGGGGGAGGCTACACCTTC
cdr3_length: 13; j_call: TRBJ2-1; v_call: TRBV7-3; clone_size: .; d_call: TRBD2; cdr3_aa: CASSSGLEPEQFF; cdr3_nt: TGTGCCAGCAGCTCTGGACTAGAACCCGAGCAGTTCTTC
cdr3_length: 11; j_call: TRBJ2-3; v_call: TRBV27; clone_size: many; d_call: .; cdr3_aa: CASLGADTQYF; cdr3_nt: TGTGCCAGCCTGGGGGCAGATACGCAGTATTTT
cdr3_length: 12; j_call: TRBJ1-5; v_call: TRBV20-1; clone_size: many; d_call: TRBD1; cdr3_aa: CSARDRGQPQHF; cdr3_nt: TGCAGTGCTAGGGACAGGGGACAGCCCCAGCATTTT
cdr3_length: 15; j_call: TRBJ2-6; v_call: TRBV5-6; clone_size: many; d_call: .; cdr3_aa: CASSLGVSGANVLTF; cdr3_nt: TGTGCCAGCAGCCTGGGGGTCTCTGGGGCCAACGTCCTGACTTTC
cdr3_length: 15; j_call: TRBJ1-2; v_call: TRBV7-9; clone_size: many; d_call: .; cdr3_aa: CASSPWEVSNYGYTF; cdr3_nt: TGTGCCAGCAGCCCGTGGGAGGTATCTAACTATGGCTACACCTTC
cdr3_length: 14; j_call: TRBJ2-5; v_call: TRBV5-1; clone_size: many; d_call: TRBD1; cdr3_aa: CASSSGTGRETQYF; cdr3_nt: TGCGCCAGCAGCAGCGGGACAGGGCGAGAGACCCAGTACTTC
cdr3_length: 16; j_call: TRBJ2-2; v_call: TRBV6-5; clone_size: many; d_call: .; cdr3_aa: CASSLGGPFGTGELFF; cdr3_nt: TGTGCCAGCAGTCTCGGGGGGCCGTTTGGCACCGGGGAGCTGTTTTTT
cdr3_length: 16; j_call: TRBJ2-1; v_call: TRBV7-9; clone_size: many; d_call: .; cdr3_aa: CASSLSSSRTYNEQFF; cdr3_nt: TGTGCCAGCAGCTTATCATCTAGCCGTACCTACAATGAGCAGTTCTTC
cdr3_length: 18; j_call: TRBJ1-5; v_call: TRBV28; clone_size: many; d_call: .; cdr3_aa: CASSPKKTWIVGNQPQNF; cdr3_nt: TGTGCCAGCAGCCCCAAAAAGACTTGGATAGTAGGCAATCAGCCCCAGAATTTT
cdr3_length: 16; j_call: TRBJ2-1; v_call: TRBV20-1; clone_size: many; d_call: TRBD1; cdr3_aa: CSAQQGASSPQNEQFF; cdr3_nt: TGCAGTGCCCAACAGGGGGCTTCCTCCCCCCAGAATGAGCAGTTCTTC
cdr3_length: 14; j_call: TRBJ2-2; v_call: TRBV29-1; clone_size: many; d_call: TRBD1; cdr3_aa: CSVSGQGPWGELFF; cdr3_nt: TGCAGCGTTTCGGGACAGGGCCCTTGGGGGGAGCTGTTTTTT
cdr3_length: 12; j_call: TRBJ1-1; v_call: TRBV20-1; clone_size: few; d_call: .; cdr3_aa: CSARRKNTEAFF; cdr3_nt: TGCAGTGCTAGGCGGAAGAACACTGAAGCTTTCTTT
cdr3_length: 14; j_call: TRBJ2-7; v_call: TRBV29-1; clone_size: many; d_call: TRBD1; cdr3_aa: CSVEGGDSSYEQYF; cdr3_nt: TGCAGCGTTGAAGGTGGGGACAGCTCCTACGAGCAGTACTTC
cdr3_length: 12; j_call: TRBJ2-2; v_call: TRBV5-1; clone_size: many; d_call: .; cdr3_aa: CASSHYTGELFF; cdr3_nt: TGCGCCAGCAGCCACTACACCGGGGAGCTGTTTTTT
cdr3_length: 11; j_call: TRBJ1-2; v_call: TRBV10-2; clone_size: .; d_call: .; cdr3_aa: CASGEVYGYTF; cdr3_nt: TGCGCCAGCGGGGAGGTCTATGGCTACACCTTC
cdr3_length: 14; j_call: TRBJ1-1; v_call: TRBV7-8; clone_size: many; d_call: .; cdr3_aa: CASSQQAWGTEAFF; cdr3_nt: TGTGCCAGCAGCCAACAAGCTTGGGGGACTGAAGCTTTCTTT
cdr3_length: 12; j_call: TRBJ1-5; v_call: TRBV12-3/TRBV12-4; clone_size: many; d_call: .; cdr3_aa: CASSFSRQPQHF; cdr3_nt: TGTGCCAGCAGTTTTTCCCGCCAGCCCCAGCATTTT
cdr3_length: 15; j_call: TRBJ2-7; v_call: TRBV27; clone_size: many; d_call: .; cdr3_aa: CASSLGQQTSYEQYF; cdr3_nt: TGTGCCAGCAGTTTAGGTCAACAGACGTCTTACGAGCAGTACTTC
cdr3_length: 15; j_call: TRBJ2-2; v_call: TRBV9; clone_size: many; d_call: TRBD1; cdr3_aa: CASSPGQGFTGELFF; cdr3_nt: TGTGCCAGCAGCCCTGGACAGGGGTTCACCGGGGAGCTGTTTTTT
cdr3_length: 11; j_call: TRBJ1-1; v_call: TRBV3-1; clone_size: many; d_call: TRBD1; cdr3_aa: CASTGQGGAFF; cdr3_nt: TGTGCCAGCACCGGACAGGGTGGAGCTTTCTTT
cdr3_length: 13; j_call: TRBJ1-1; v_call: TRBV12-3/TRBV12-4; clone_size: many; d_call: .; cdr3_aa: CASSLRGATEAFF; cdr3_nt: TGTGCCAGCAGTTTACGAGGGGCTACTGAAGCTTTCTTT
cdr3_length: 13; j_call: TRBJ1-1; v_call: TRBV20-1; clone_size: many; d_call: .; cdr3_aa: CSARRLLDTEAFF; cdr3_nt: TGCAGTGCGAGAAGACTCTTGGACACTGAAGCTTTCTTT